This T cell receptor (beta chain) was captured by sequencing in a study of blood T cell repertoires in COVID-19. As for the study in general: Nucleic acid was either cDNA or gDNA, and it came from T cells, B-cell-depleted T cells, or PBMCs.

Germline V gene data show CDR1 as SGDLS and CDR2 as YYNGEE. Trimming cost V 0 bases and J 8 bases; bases outside gene matches: 14. This CDR3 is 18 amino acids long. This table comes from immunoSEQ multiplex PCR, and its TCRdb copy is limited to in-frame clones, with some not included. The sample has about 86,000 clones; roughly 78% are singletons. The chain carries TRBV9 and TRBJ1-6, with TRBD1 matching 7 bases. The sample comprised peripheral blood. The receptor comes from a woman older than 75 with acute or convalescent COVID-19. The CDR3 region has the DNA TGTGCCAGCAGCGTAGGGATCCTGGGGGCAGGGGGAGATTCACCCCTCCACTTT. Encoded protein: CASSVGILGAGGDSPLHF.